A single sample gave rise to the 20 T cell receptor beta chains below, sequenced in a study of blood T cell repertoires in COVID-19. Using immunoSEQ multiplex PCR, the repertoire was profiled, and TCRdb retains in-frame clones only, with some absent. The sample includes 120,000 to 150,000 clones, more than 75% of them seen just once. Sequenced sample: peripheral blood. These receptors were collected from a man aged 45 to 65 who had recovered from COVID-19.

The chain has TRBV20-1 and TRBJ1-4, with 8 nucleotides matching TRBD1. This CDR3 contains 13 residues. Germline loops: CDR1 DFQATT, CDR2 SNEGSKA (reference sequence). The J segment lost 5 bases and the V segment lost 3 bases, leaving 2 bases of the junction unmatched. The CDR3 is CSASSGGNEKLFF. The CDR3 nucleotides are TGCAGTGCTAGTTCAGGGGGCAATGAAAAACTGTTTTTT.

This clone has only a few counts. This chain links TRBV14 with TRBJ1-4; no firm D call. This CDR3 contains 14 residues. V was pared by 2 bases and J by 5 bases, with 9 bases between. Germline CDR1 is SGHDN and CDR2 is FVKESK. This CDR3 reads CASSQSLRNEKLFF. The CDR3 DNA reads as TGTGCCAGCAGCCAATCTCTGCGGAATGAAAAACTGTTTTTT.

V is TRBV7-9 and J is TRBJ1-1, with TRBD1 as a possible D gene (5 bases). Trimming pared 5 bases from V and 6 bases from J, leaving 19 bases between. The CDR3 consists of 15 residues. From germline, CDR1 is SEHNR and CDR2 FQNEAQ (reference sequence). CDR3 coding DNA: TGTGCCAGCAGCAGAGATTTTATGCAGGGTGCTGAAGCTTTCTTT. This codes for CASSRDFMQGAEAFF.

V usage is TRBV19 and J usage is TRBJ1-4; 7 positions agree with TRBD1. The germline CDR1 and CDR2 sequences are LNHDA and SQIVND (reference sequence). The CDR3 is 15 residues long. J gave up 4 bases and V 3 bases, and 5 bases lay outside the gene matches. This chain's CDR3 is CASSIQGTVNEKLFF. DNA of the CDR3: TGTGCCAGTAGTATCCAGGGGACAGTTAATGAAAAACTGTTTTTT.

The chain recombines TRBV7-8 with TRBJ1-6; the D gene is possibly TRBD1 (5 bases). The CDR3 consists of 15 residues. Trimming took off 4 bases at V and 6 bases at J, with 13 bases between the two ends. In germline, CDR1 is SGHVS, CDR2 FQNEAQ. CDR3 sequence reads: CASSYRGDPNSPLHF. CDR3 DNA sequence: TGTGCCAGCAGCTATCGGGGGGACCCTAATTCACCCCTCCACTTT.

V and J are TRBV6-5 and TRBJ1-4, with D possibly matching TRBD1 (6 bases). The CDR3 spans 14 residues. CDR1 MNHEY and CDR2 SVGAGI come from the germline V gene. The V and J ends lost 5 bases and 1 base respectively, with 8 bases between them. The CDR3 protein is CASSLRGTNEKLFF. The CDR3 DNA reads TGTGCCAGCAGTCTCAGGGGAACTAATGAAAAACTGTTTTTT.

The CDR3 DNA is TGTGCCAGCAGTTATCAGGGGGCGGCTGAAGCTTTCTTT. Translation gives CASSYQGAAEAFF. This chain uses TRBV6-5 with TRBJ1-1, with 8 bases fitting TRBD1. The germline CDR1 and CDR2 sequences are MNHEY and SVGAGI. V dropped 3 bases and J dropped 6; count of bases not matched to a gene: 3. The CDR3 sequence is 13 residues long.

CDR3 DNA: TGCAGCGTTGAAGGAGGACAGGGAGGAAACACCATATATTTT. It specifies CSVEGGQGGNTIYF. V is TRBV29-1 and J is TRBJ1-3; 8 positions agree with TRBD1. The CDR3 extends over 14 amino acids. Germline assignment: CDR1 SQVTM and CDR2 ANQGSEA. V was pared by 1 base and J by 4 bases, with 3 bases of the junction left unmatched.

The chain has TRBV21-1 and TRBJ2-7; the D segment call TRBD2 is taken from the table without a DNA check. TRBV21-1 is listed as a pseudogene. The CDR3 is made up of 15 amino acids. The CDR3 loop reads CASSAPGLTCISQYF. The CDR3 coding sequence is TGTGCCAGCAGCGCGCCGGGATTAACCTGTATTTCGCAGTACTTC.

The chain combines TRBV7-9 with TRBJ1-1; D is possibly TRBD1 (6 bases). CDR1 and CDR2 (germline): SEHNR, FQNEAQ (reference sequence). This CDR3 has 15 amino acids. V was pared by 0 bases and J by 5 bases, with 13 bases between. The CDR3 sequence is CASSLATGQGTEAFF. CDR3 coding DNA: TGTGCCAGCAGCTTAGCGACAGGCCAGGGGACTGAAGCTTTCTTT.

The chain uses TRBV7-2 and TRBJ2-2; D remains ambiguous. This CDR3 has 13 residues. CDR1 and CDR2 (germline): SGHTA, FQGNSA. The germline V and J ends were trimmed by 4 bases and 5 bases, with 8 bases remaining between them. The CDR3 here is CASSSGATGELFF. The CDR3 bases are TGTGCCAGCAGCTCAGGTGCTACCGGGGAGCTGTTTTTT.

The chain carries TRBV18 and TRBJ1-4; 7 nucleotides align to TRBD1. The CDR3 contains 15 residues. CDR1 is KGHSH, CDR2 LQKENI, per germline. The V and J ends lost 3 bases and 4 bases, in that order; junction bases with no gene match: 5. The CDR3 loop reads CASSPGQLGNEKLFF. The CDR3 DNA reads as TGTGCCAGCTCACCGGGACAGCTGGGTAATGAAAAACTGTTTTTT.

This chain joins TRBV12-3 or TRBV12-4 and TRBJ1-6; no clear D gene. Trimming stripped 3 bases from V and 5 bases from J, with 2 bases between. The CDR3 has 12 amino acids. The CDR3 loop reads CASSFNNSPLHF. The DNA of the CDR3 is TGTGCCAGCAGTTTTAATAATTCACCCCTCCACTTT.

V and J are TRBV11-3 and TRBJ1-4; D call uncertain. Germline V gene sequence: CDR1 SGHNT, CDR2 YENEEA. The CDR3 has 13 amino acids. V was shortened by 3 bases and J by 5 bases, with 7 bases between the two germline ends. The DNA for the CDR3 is TGTGCCAGCAGCTTGGCGGGGAATGAAAAACTGTTTTTT. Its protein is CASSLAGNEKLFF.

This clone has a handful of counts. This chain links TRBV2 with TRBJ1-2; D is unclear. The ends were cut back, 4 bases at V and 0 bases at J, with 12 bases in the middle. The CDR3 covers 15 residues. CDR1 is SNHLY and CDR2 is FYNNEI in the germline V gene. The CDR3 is CASSVQNLANYGYTF. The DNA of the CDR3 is TGTGCCAGCAGTGTACAAAATCTAGCTAACTATGGCTACACCTTC. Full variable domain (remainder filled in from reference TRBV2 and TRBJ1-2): EPEVTQTPSHQVTQMGQEVILRCVPISNHLYFYWYRQILGQKVEFLVSFYNNEISEKSEIFDDQFSVERPDGSNFTLKIRSTKLEDSAMYFCASSVQNLANYGYTFGSGTRLTVV.

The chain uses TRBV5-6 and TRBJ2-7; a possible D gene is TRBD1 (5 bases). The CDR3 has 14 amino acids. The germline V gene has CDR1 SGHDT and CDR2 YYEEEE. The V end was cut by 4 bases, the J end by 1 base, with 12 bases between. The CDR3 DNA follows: TGTGCCAGCAGCCCAGGGATCGGATCCTACGAGCAGTACTTC. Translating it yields CASSPGIGSYEQYF.

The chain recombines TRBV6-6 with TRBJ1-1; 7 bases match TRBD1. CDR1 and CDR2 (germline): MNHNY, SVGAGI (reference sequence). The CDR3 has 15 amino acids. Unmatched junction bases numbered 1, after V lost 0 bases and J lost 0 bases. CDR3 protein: CASSYSGQVNTEAFF. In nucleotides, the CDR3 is TGTGCCAGCAGTTACTCAGGACAGGTGAACACTGAAGCTTTCTTT.

Here the CDR3 reads CAISSGGDNEQFF. In DNA, the CDR3 is TGTGCCATCAGTAGCGGGGGGGACAATGAGCAGTTCTTC. This chain uses TRBV10-3 with TRBJ2-1; 10 bases align to TRBD2. The length of the CDR3 is 13 residues. Per germline, CDR1 ENHRY and CDR2 SYGVKD. J was trimmed by 5 bases and V by 5 bases; bases with no gene match: 0.

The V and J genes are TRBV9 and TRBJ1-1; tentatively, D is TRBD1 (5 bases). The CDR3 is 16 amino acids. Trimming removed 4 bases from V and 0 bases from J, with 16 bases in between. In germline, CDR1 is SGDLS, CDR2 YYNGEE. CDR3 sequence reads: CASSPWTGGLNTEAFF. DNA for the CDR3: TGTGCCAGCAGCCCTTGGACGGGGGGATTGAACACTGAAGCTTTCTTT.

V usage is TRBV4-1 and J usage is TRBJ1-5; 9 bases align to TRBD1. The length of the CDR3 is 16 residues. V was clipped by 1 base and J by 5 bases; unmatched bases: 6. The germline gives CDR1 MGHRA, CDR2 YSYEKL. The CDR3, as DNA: TGCGCCAGCAGCCAAGCGCCGGGACAGGGTGATCAGCCCCAGCATTTT. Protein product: CASSQAPGQGDQPQHF.